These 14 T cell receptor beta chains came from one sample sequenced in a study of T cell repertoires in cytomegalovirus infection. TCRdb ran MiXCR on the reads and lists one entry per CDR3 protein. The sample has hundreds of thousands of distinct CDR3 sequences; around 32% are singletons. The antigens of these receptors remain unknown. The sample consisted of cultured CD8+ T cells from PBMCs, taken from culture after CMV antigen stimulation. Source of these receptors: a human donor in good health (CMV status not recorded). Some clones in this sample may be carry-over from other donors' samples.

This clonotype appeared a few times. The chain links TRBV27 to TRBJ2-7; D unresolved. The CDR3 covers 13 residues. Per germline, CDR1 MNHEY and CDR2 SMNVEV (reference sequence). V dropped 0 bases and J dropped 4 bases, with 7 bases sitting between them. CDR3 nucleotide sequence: TGTGCCAGCAGTTTATCGTTCGGTTACGAGCAGTACTTC. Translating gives CASSLSFGYEQYF.

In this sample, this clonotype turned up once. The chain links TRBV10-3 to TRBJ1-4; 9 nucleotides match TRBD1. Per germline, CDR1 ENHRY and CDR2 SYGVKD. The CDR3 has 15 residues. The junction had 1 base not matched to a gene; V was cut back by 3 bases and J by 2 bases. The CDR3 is CAISEQGATNEKLFF. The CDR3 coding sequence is TGTGCCATCAGTGAACAGGGGGCGACTAATGAAAAACTGTTTTTT.

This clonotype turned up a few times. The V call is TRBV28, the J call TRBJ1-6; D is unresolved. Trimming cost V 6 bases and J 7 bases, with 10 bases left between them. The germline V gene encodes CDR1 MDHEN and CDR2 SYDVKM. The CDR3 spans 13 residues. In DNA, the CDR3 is TGTGCCAGCAGCCCTACAATAAATTCACCCCTCCACTTT. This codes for CASSPTINSPLHF.

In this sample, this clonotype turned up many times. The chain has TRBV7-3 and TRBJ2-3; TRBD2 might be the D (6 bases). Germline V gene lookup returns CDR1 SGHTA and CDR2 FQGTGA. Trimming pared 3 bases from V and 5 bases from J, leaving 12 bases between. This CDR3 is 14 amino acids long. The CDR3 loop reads CASSLGTLVDTQYF. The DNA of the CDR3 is TGTGCCAGCAGCTTGGGGACTTTGGTAGATACGCAGTATTTT.

CDR3 region: CAISVASDREGGELFF. In nucleotides, the CDR3 is TGTGCCATCAGTGTTGCCTCCGACAGGGAGGGTGGGGAGCTGTTTTTT. The chain combines TRBV10-3 with TRBJ2-2; D possibly matches TRBD1 or TRBD2 (7 bases each). This CDR3 has 16 residues. Germline assignment: CDR1 ENHRY and CDR2 SYGVKD. The germline V and J ends were trimmed by 4 bases and 8 bases, with 20 bases remaining between them.

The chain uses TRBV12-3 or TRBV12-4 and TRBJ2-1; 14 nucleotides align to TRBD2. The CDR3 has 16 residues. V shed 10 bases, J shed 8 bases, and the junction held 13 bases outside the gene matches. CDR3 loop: CATSSETSGGAYEQFF. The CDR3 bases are TGTGCCACCTCATCCGAGACTAGCGGGGGGGCCTATGAGCAGTTCTTC.

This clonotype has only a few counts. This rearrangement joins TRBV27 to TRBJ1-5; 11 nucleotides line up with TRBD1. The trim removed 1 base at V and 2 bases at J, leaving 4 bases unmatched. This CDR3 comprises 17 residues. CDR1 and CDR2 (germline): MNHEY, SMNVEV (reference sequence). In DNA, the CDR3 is TGTGCCAGCAGTTTATGGGGGACAGGGGGAGGCAATCAGCCCCAGCATTTT. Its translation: CASSLWGTGGGNQPQHF.

This CDR3 is CATQGPDYEQYF. The CDR3 DNA is TGCGCCACCCAGGGCCCCGACTACGAGCAGTACTTC. The chain employs TRBV4-1 and TRBJ2-7, with D maybe TRBD1 (5 bases). The CDR3 has 12 amino acids. Trimming pared 10 bases from V and 3 bases from J, leaving 13 bases between. Per the germline V gene, CDR1 is MGHRA and CDR2 is YSYEKL.

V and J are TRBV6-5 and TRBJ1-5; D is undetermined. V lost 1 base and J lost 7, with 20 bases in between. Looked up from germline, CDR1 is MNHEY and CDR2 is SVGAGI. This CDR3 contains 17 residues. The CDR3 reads CASSYLLDIGKGQPQHF. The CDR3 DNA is TGTGCCAGCAGTTACTTACTCGATATCGGGAAGGGACAGCCCCAGCATTTT.

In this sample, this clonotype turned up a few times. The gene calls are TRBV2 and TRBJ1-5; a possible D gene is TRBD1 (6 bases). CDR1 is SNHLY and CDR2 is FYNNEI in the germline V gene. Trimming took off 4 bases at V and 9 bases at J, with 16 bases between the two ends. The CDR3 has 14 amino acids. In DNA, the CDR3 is TGTGCCAGCAGTGTAGGCAGGGGCGAGCGGCCCCAGCATTTT. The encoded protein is CASSVGRGERPQHF.

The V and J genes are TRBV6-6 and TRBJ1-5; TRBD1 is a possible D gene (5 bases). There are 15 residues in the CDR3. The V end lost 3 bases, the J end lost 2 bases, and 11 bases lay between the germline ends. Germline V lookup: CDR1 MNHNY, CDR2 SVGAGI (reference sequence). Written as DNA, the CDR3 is TGTGCCAGCAGTTATGGGGGAGAAGGCAATCAGCCCCAGCATTTT. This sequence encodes CASSYGGEGNQPQHF.

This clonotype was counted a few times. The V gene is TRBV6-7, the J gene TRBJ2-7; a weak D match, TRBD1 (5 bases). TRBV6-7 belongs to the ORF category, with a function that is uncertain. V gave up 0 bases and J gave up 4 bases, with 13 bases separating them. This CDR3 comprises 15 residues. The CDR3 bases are TGTGCCAGCAGTTACTCGAAAGGGGCGGTGTACGAGCAGTACTTC. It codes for CASSYSKGAVYEQYF.

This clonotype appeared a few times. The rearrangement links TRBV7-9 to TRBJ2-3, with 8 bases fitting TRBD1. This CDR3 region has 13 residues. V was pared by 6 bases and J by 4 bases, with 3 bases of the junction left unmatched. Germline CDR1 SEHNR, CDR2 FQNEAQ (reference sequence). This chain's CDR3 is CASRADRADTQYF. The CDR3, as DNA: TGTGCCAGCAGAGCGGACAGGGCAGATACGCAGTATTTT.

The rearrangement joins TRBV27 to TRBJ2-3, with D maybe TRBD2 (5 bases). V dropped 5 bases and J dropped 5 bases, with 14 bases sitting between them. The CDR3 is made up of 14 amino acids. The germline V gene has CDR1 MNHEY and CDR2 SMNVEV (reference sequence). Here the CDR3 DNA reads TGTGCCAGCAGTCCCCCGCCGGGAAGAGATACGCAGTATTTT. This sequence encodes CASSPPPGRDTQYF.